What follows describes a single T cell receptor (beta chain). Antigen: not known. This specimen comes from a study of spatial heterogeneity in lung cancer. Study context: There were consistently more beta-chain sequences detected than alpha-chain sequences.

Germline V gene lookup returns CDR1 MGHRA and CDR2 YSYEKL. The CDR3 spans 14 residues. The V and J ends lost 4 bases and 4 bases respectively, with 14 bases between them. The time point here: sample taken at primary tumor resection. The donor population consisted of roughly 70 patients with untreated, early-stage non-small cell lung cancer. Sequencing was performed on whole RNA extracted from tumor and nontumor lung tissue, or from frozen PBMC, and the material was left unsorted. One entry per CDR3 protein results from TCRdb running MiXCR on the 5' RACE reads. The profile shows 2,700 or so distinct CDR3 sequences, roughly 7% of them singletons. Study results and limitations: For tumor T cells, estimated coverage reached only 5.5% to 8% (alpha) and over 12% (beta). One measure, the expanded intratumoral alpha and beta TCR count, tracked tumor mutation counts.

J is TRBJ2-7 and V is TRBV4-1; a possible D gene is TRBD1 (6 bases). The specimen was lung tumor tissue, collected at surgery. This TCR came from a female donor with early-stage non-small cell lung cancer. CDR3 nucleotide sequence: TGCGCCAGCAGCCCAGGACAGCAGACTTACGAGCAGTACTTC. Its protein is CASSPGQQTYEQYF.